Listed below are T cell receptor beta chains from one sample, sequenced in a study of T cells in localized non-small cell lung cancer. TCRdb's table, derived via immunoSEQ multiplex PCR, lists solely in-frame clones and lacks some. The table lists tens of thousands of clones, roughly nine tenths of them singletons. Sequenced material: peripheral blood, taken before any cancer treatment. The source of these receptors is a woman aged 35 to 75 with stage I lung adenocarcinoma. Each CDR3 is given with its conserved first and last residue. D genes are given only for firm matches. Rows may omit the clone size; those that give it use once, few, many or a size class.

clone_size d_call j_call v_call cdr3_aa cdr3_nt
. . TRBJ1-1 TRBV25-1 CASSELGVNTEAFF TGTGCCAGCAGTGAACTGGGGGTGAACACTGAAGCTTTCTTT
few TRBD1 TRBJ1-1 TRBV30 CAWSMGQEDAEAFF TGTGCCTGGAGTATGGGACAGGAGGACGCTGAAGCTTTCTTT
. TRBD1 TRBJ1-4 TRBV7-2 CASSPNGQGVREKLFF TGTGCCAGCAGCCCAAACGGACAGGGGGTGAGGGAAAAACTGTTTTTT
. . TRBJ1-5 TRBV6-1 CASSGLYNSNQPQHF TGTGCCAGCAGTGGACTATATAATAGCAATCAGCCCCAGCATTTT
. . TRBJ2-7 TRBV2 CASSEEKISYEQYF TGTGCCAGCAGTGAAGAAAAAATTAGCTACGAGCAGTACTTC
. . TRBJ2-5 TRBV7-2 CASSRQLETQYF TGTGCCAGCAGCCGACAATTGGAGACCCAGTACTTC
. TRBD1 TRBJ2-7 TRBV7-2 CASSSLLLGQGTYEQYF TGTGCCAGCAGCTCGCTACTATTGGGACAGGGGACCTACGAGCAGTACTTC
. . TRBJ1-2 TRBV25-1 CASSPRVDYGYTF TGTGCCAGCAGTCCCCGAGTCGACTATGGCTACACCTTC
. . TRBJ2-1 TRBV27 CASSFRVQPEQFF TGTGCCAGCAGTTTTCGGGTTCAACCTGAGCAGTTCTTC
. TRBD1 TRBJ1-1 TRBV28 CASRDRALTEAFF TGTGCCAGCAGAGACAGGGCCCTCACTGAAGCTTTCTTT
. . TRBJ1-5 TRBV7-2 CASSLETLGNQPQHF TGTGCCAGCAGCTTAGAAACACTGGGCAATCAGCCCCAGCATTTT
. TRBD2 TRBJ2-3 TRBV19 CASSIVYAGGLNTQYF TGTGCCAGTAGTATAGTCTACGCGGGGGGACTCAATACGCAGTATTTT
. . TRBJ2-2 TRBV19 CASAKPGASTGELFF TGTGCCAGTGCCAAACCCGGGGCCTCCACCGGGGAGCTGTTTTTT
. TRBD1 TRBJ2-3 TRBV10-3 CATRPGTVTDTQYF TGTGCCACGAGACCCGGGACAGTTACAGATACGCAGTATTTT
once . TRBJ1-1 TRBV7-9 CASSLSNTEAFF TGTGCCAGCAGCTTATCGAACACTGAAGCTTTCTTT
. TRBD1 TRBJ2-5 TRBV6-6 CASSYPPGQRRETQYF TGTGCCAGCAGTTACCCCCCGGGACAGCGACGAGAGACCCAGTACTTC
few . TRBJ2-7 TRBV30 CAWRLLGQDEQYF TGTGCCTGGAGATTATTAGGGCAGGACGAGCAGTACTTC
. TRBD2 TRBJ2-3 TRBV7-9 CARSGADTDTQYF TGTGCCAGGAGCGGGGCGGACACAGATACGCAGTATTTT
once . TRBJ1-2 TRBV7-2 CASSLGRGEYGYTF TGTGCCAGCAGCTTAGGCCGAGGGGAATATGGCTACACCTTC
once . TRBJ2-5 TRBV6-6 CASSYLEETQYF TGTGCCAGCAGTTACCTCGAAGAGACCCAGTACTTC
. . TRBJ2-5 TRBV9 CASSVAPQGRPVYF TGTGCCAGCAGCGTAGCACCACAGGGACGACCTGTGTACTTC
few . TRBJ1-6 TRBV10-1 CASSERRGHKVGSPLHF TGCGCCAGCAGTGAGAGGCGGGGACACAAAGTGGGTTCACCCCTCCACTTT
. . TRBJ1-4 TRBV4-3 CASSQRGGEKLFF TGCGCCAGCAGCCAGCGGGGTGGGGAAAAACTGTTTTTT
. . TRBJ2-4 TRBV7-2 CASCEGLVGIQYF TGTGCCAGCTGTGAAGGGCTGGTCGGCATTCAGTACTTC
. TRBD2 TRBJ2-1 TRBV7-9 CASRKGLGLGEQFF TGTGCCAGCAGAAAGGGACTAGGTCTCGGTGAGCAGTTCTTC
. . TRBJ2-2 TRBV19 CASTKGEDGELFF TGTGCCAGTACCAAAGGGGAGGATGGGGAGCTGTTTTTT
. . TRBJ2-3 TRBV7-3 CASSLGGSSRTDTQYF TGTGCCAGCAGCTTAGGAGGGTCCTCTAGAACAGATACGCAGTATTTT
few . TRBJ1-1 TRBV5-1 CASTEGNEAFF TGCGCCAGCACTGAGGGGAATGAAGCTTTCTTT
. TRBD2 TRBJ2-7 TRBV9 CASSVALAGFYEQYF TGTGCCAGCAGCGTAGCGTTAGCGGGGTTCTACGAGCAGTACTTC
. TRBD2 TRBJ2-4 TRBV9 CASSVDTSGDIQYF TGTGCCAGCAGCGTAGATACCAGCGGGGACATTCAGTACTTC
few TRBD2 TRBJ2-1 TRBV7-2 CASSLRLAGAPHNEQFF TGTGCCAGCAGCTTAAGACTAGCGGGGGCCCCGCACAATGAGCAGTTCTTC
once . TRBJ1-1 TRBV7-2 CASSLVGASGVFF TGTGCCAGCAGCTTAGTTGGGGCCTCAGGGGTTTTCTTT
few . TRBJ1-1 TRBV11-3 CASSLETEAFF TGTGCCAGCAGCTTGGAAACTGAAGCTTTCTTT
. . TRBJ2-1 TRBV5-1 CASSLGGTEYNEQFF TGCGCCAGCAGCTTGGGTGGGACTGAATACAATGAGCAGTTCTTC
. . TRBJ2-7 TRBV28 CASSGQQADYEQYF TGTGCCAGCAGCGGTCAGCAGGCGGACTACGAGCAGTACTTC
once . TRBJ1-3 TRBV5-1 CASSLDPVGGGNTIYF TGCGCCAGCAGCTTGGACCCCGTGGGGGGTGGAAACACCATATATTTT
. TRBD2 TRBJ2-1 TRBV4-3 CASSQGGTSGNEQFF TGCGCCAGCAGCCAAGGGGGCACTAGCGGCAATGAGCAGTTCTTC
. TRBD1 TRBJ2-7 TRBV6-6 CASSYPPGQGAAEQYF TGTGCCAGCAGTTATCCCCCGGGACAGGGGGCAGCCGAGCAGTACTTC
. TRBD1 TRBJ1-3 TRBV10-3 CATRQGARGDTIYF TGTGCCACCCGACAGGGGGCGCGGGGGGACACCATATATTTT
. TRBD2 TRBJ2-2 TRBV10-3 CAISPTSGGSNTGELFF TGTGCCATCAGTCCCACTAGCGGGGGTTCCAACACCGGGGAGCTGTTTTTT
few . TRBJ1-2 TRBV7-8 CASSFSGRGSYGYTF TGTGCCAGCAGCTTTAGTGGGCGGGGGTCGTATGGCTACACCTTC
few . TRBJ1-2 TRBV14 CASSLGPVRLRRYTF TGTGCCAGCAGCCTTGGACCCGTGAGATTGAGGCGCTACACCTTC
. . TRBJ2-5 TRBV9 CASSVAVGREETQYF TGTGCCAGCAGCGTAGCTGTTGGCAGGGAAGAGACCCAGTACTTC
. . TRBJ2-3 TRBV7-2 CASSIGDTQYF TGTGCCAGCAGCATCGGAGATACGCAGTATTTT
. . TRBJ2-1 TRBV7-8 CASRLSGAINEQFF TGTGCCAGCAGGTTATCGGGGGCCATTAATGAGCAGTTCTTC
once TRBD1 TRBJ2-3 TRBV11-1 CASSPGTDRFADTQYF TGTGCCAGCAGCCCCGGGACAGATAGATTCGCAGATACGCAGTATTTT
. TRBD2 TRBJ2-1 TRBV4-2 CASSQGVAGGPDEQFF TGTGCCAGCAGCCAAGGAGTAGCGGGGGGGCCGGATGAGCAGTTCTTC
. TRBD1 TRBJ2-7 TRBV9 CASSVRPDRGEQYF TGTGCCAGCAGCGTGCGACCGGACAGGGGCGAGCAGTACTTC
few TRBD2 TRBJ2-7 TRBV9 CASSVGTSGAWEQYF TGTGCCAGCAGCGTAGGGACTAGCGGGGCGTGGGAGCAGTACTTC
. TRBD1 TRBJ2-1 TRBV19 CATRDRGGGNEQFF TGTGCCACCCGGGACAGGGGAGGGGGCAATGAGCAGTTCTTC
. . TRBJ1-2 TRBV4-2 CASSQDSVPGAGYTF TGTGCCAGCAGCCAGGATTCGGTCCCGGGGGCTGGCTACACCTTC
. TRBD1 TRBJ1-3 TRBV19 CASWDRGSGNTIYF TGTGCCAGTTGGGACAGGGGCTCTGGAAACACCATATATTTT
. . TRBJ2-5 TRBV7-2 CASSLSETTKMETQYF TGTGCCAGCAGCTTAAGCGAGACTACGAAAATGGAGACCCAGTACTTC
. . TRBJ2-2 TRBV11-3 CASSLESRQHTGELFF TGTGCCAGCAGCTTAGAGAGCAGACAGCACACCGGGGAGCTGTTTTTT
few . TRBJ1-1 TRBV4-3 CASSQEPGTVNTEAFF TGCGCCAGCAGCCAAGAACCCGGGACGGTGAACACTGAAGCTTTCTTT